This T cell receptor beta chain is from a study of human T cells and chemical hapten exposure. Study-wide results and limits: Those TCRs sitting above 1 in 1000 frequency stayed the same with DPC sensitization. The formation of large CDR3 similarity clusters by expanded TCRs significantly exceeded that of controls.

This clonotype was observed many times. Its antigen is not identified. This sample's time point: patch test 1, 2 weeks after DPC sensitization. The treatment: therapeutic diphenylcyclopropenone sensitization with weekly scalp DPC. A single record per CDR3 protein comes from TCRdb applying MiXCR to the RACE reads. The top ten hold roughly 3.2% of the sample, which has around 100,000 distinct CDR3 sequences, more than 9.5% seen once. The CDR3 spans 15 residues. Trimming took 4 bases from V and 6 from J, leaving 20 bases between them. Germline V gives CDR1 SGHDT, CDR2 YYEEEE. This sequence was found in a woman aged 40 to 50 with alopecia areata. Some clones in this sample may be carry-over from other donors' samples. Sample: whole blood, taken in connection with sensitization to the hapten diphenylcyclopropenone (DPC). The genes are TRBV5-6 and TRBJ2-7, with a weak D call TRBD2 (6 bases). CDR3 sequence (DNA): TGTGCCAGCAGCCCCCAGGCGGGGCCAGGGTCCGAGCAGTACTTC. Encoded protein: CASSPQAGPGSEQYF.